Listed below are T cell receptor beta chains from one sample, sequenced in a study of blood T cell repertoires in COVID-19. Profiled with immunoSEQ multiplex PCR; TCRdb holds only in-frame clones, not every one. The sample contains about 59,000 clones, approximately 90% of which appear only once. The sequenced sample was peripheral blood. These receptors all stem from a man older than 75 with acute or convalescent COVID-19. Each CDR3 is given with its conserved first and last residue. The D gene is left open where the match is weak. The size of a clone is reported for some rows only, either as once, few or many, or as a class for expanded clones.

j_call v_call clone_size d_call cdr3_aa cdr3_nt
TRBJ1-3 TRBV6-5 NA NA CASSYSNRGNTIYF TGTGCCAGCAGTTACTCGAATCGGGGAAACACCATATATTTT
TRBJ2-3 TRBV7-8 NA TRBD2 CASSRELAGGLNTDTQYF TGTGCCAGCAGCCGAGAACTAGCGGGGGGCCTAAACACAGATACGCAGTATTTT
TRBJ2-7 TRBV7-9 NA NA CASSRDTDYEQYF TGTGCCAGCAGCCGGGACACGGACTACGAGCAGTACTTC
TRBJ2-7 TRBV2 few NA CASSEAGWEQYF TGTGCCAGCAGTGAGGCGGGTTGGGAGCAGTACTTC
TRBJ1-1 TRBV4-1 NA NA CASSQDIGNTEAFF TGCGCCAGCAGCCAAGACATCGGGAACACTGAAGCTTTCTTT
TRBJ2-2 TRBV7-3 NA TRBD2 CASSSRTSGEVGELFF TGTGCCAGCAGCTCCCGGACTAGCGGGGAGGTCGGGGAGCTGTTTTTT
TRBJ1-1 TRBV7-8 NA NA CASSPLVGGGEAFF TGTGCCAGCAGCCCACTAGTCGGGGGTGGTGAAGCTTTCTTT
TRBJ1-1 TRBV3-1/TRBV3-2 NA NA CASSQRAGTQNTEAFF TGTGCCAGCAGCCAAAGGGCCGGGACACAGAACACTGAAGCTTTCTTT
TRBJ2-1 TRBV12-5 NA TRBD1 CASGLGQGSSEQFF TGTGCTAGTGGTTTGGGACAGGGAAGCTCGGAGCAGTTCTTC
TRBJ2-5 TRBV3-1/TRBV3-2 NA NA CASSPRLGRETQYF TGTGCCAGCAGCCCACGCCTGGGGAGAGAGACCCAGTACTTC
TRBJ1-6 TRBV2 NA TRBD1 CASSRTGDNSPLHF TGTGCCAGCAGTAGGACAGGGGATAATTCACCCCTCCACTTT
TRBJ2-1 TRBV27 NA TRBD1 CASSSGGFSYNEQFF TGTGCCAGCAGTTCAGGGGGCTTTTCCTACAATGAGCAGTTCTTC
TRBJ2-7 TRBV7-2 NA TRBD1 CASSLTGTEFYEQYF TGTGCCAGCAGCTTGACCGGGACAGAGTTCTACGAGCAGTACTTC
TRBJ2-7 TRBV10-3 NA NA CAISEEGYEQYF TGTGCCATCAGTGAAGAGGGCTACGAGCAGTACTTC
TRBJ2-7 TRBV11-3 NA TRBD1 CASSLGAGGYEQYF TGTGCCAGCAGCCTAGGGGCAGGGGGCTACGAGCAGTACTTC
TRBJ1-4 TRBV19 NA TRBD1 CASSLKREGAFNEKLFF TGTGCCAGTAGTCTCAAGAGAGAGGGGGCTTTCAATGAAAAACTGTTTTTT
TRBJ2-2 TRBV7-6 NA TRBD1 CASSSRTGGTGELFF TGTGCCAGCAGCTCCCGGACAGGGGGGACCGGGGAGCTGTTTTTT
TRBJ2-3 TRBV24-1 NA TRBD1 CATSVRGRGADTQYF TGTGCCACCAGTGTAAGGGGGCGAGGGGCAGATACGCAGTATTTT
TRBJ1-6 TRBV4-1 NA NA CASSQDGQGNSPLHF TGCGCCAGCAGCCAAGATGGGCAGGGGAATTCACCCCTCCACTTT
TRBJ1-5 TRBV6-1 NA NA CASSEVEINQPQHF TGTGCCAGCAGTGAAGTTGAGATAAATCAGCCCCAGCATTTT
TRBJ1-2 TRBV2 NA TRBD1 CASSRDRGGHGYTF TGTGCCAGCAGTCGAGACAGGGGCGGCCATGGCTACACCTTC
TRBJ2-3 TRBV4-1 NA NA CASSQGVGQGFGTDTQYF TGCGCCAGCAGCCAAGGCGTCGGTCAGGGATTCGGCACAGATACGCAGTATTTT
TRBJ1-1 TRBV19 NA NA CASTVTGNTEAFF TGTGCCAGTACCGTGACAGGGAACACTGAAGCTTTCTTT
TRBJ2-3 TRBV5-1 NA TRBD2 CASSWGRAAQYF TGCGCCAGCAGCTGGGGGAGGGCGGCGCAGTATTTT
TRBJ1-4 TRBV2 NA TRBD1 CASNDRAPRGKLFF TGTGCCAGCAACGACAGGGCCCCTAGGGGAAAACTGTTTTTT
TRBJ1-5 TRBV5-1 few NA CASRIGHESNQPQHF TGCGCCAGCAGAATAGGACATGAGAGCAATCAGCCCCAGCATTTT
TRBJ2-3 TRBV7-9 NA TRBD1 CASSLAGSGRGTTDTQYF TGTGCCAGCAGCTTAGCGGGGTCGGGCAGGGGGACCACAGATACGCAGTATTTT
TRBJ1-5 TRBV3-1/TRBV3-2 NA TRBD1 CASSQQGGSNQPQHF TGTGCCAGCAGCCAACAGGGGGGCAGCAATCAGCCCCAGCATTTT
TRBJ1-6 TRBV30 NA TRBD1 CAWSRQGARSPLHF TGTGCCTGGAGTCGACAGGGGGCGCGGTCACCCCTCCACTTT
TRBJ2-2 TRBV27 once NA CASRGVTAGELFF TGTGCCAGCAGAGGGGTGACGGCCGGGGAGCTGTTTTTT
TRBJ2-3 TRBV3-1/TRBV3-2 NA NA CASSHPGRGTDTQYF TGTGCCAGCAGCCACCCCGGGCGGGGCACAGATACGCAGTATTTT
TRBJ1-5 TRBV29-1 few NA CSVVTTEGGQPQHF TGCAGCGTTGTTACCACCGAGGGAGGTCAGCCCCAGCATTTT
TRBJ1-2 TRBV7-2 NA TRBD1 CASSLGQGAYGYTF TGTGCCAGCAGCTTAGGACAGGGGGCCTATGGCTACACCTTC
TRBJ2-7 TRBV15 NA NA CATSRYKTPTGEQYF TGTGCCACCAGCAGATATAAGACCCCAACGGGCGAGCAGTACTTC
TRBJ1-1 TRBV5-6 once TRBD1 CASSSWRQGARVTEAFF TGTGCCAGCAGCTCGTGGAGACAGGGGGCGCGGGTCACTGAAGCTTTCTTT
TRBJ1-6 TRBV19 NA TRBD1 CASSPRVDRGVPLHF TGTGCCAGTAGTCCCCGGGTGGACAGGGGGGTACCCCTCCACTTT
TRBJ2-2 TRBV30 few NA CAWSVPGGRAGELFF TGTGCCTGGAGTGTACCCGGGGGGCGGGCCGGGGAGCTGTTTTTT
TRBJ2-1 TRBV5-1 NA NA CASSPELQGFRGQFF TGCGCCAGCAGCCCTGAGTTACAGGGATTCCGCGGGCAGTTCTTC
TRBJ2-2 TRBV7-7 NA TRBD1 CASSSQEDRAIGELFF TGTGCTAGCAGCTCCCAGGAGGACAGGGCCATCGGGGAGCTGTTTTTT
TRBJ1-5 TRBV2 NA NA CASSETDPNQPQHF TGTGCCAGCAGTGAGACAGACCCTAATCAGCCCCAGCATTTT
TRBJ2-2 TRBV5-4 NA NA CASSFGWGPNTGELFF TGTGCCAGCAGCTTCGGATGGGGGCCGAACACCGGGGAGCTGTTTTTT
TRBJ2-7 TRBV10-2 few NA CASGLGGSSYEQYF TGCGCCAGCGGCCTTGGAGGAAGCTCCTACGAGCAGTACTTC
TRBJ1-5 TRBV2 NA TRBD1 CASSRQGNQPQHF TGTGCCAGCAGTAGACAGGGAAATCAGCCCCAGCATTTT
TRBJ2-2 TRBV5-1 NA TRBD1 CASSGTGFTGELFF TGCGCCAGCAGCGGGACAGGGTTCACCGGGGAGCTGTTTTTT
TRBJ1-2 TRBV7-9 NA NA CASSIYDRSPYGYTF TGTGCCAGCAGCATTTACGACAGGAGTCCCTATGGCTACACCTTC
TRBJ2-3 TRBV19 NA NA CASHKRPSGDTDTQYF TGTGCCAGTCATAAACGACCAAGCGGTGACACAGATACGCAGTATTTT
TRBJ2-1 TRBV5-4 NA TRBD2 CASSTGLHNEQFF TGTGCCAGCAGCACGGGACTACACAATGAGCAGTTCTTC
TRBJ1-6 TRBV10-3 NA NA CAISGGGGYNSPLHF TGTGCCATCAGTGGTGGAGGTGGGTATAATTCACCCCTCCACTTT
TRBJ2-7 TRBV19 NA NA CASSTPVLNEQYF TGTGCCAGTAGTACCCCCGTCTTAAACGAGCAGTACTTC
TRBJ2-2 TRBV7-9 NA TRBD2 CASSAPTSGGQTGELFF TGTGCCAGCAGCGCCCCGACTAGCGGGGGGCAAACCGGGGAGCTGTTTTTT
TRBJ2-5 TRBV5-1 NA NA CASSLAQGKGETQYF TGCGCCAGCAGCTTGGCCCAGGGGAAGGGGGAGACCCAGTACTTC
TRBJ2-2 TRBV18 NA TRBD1 CASSPQRTGGVELFF TGTGCCAGCTCACCTCAACGGACAGGGGGAGTGGAGCTGTTTTTT
TRBJ2-7 TRBV5-8 NA NA CASSFLGGEQYF TGTGCCAGCAGCTTCCTAGGAGGGGAGCAGTACTTC